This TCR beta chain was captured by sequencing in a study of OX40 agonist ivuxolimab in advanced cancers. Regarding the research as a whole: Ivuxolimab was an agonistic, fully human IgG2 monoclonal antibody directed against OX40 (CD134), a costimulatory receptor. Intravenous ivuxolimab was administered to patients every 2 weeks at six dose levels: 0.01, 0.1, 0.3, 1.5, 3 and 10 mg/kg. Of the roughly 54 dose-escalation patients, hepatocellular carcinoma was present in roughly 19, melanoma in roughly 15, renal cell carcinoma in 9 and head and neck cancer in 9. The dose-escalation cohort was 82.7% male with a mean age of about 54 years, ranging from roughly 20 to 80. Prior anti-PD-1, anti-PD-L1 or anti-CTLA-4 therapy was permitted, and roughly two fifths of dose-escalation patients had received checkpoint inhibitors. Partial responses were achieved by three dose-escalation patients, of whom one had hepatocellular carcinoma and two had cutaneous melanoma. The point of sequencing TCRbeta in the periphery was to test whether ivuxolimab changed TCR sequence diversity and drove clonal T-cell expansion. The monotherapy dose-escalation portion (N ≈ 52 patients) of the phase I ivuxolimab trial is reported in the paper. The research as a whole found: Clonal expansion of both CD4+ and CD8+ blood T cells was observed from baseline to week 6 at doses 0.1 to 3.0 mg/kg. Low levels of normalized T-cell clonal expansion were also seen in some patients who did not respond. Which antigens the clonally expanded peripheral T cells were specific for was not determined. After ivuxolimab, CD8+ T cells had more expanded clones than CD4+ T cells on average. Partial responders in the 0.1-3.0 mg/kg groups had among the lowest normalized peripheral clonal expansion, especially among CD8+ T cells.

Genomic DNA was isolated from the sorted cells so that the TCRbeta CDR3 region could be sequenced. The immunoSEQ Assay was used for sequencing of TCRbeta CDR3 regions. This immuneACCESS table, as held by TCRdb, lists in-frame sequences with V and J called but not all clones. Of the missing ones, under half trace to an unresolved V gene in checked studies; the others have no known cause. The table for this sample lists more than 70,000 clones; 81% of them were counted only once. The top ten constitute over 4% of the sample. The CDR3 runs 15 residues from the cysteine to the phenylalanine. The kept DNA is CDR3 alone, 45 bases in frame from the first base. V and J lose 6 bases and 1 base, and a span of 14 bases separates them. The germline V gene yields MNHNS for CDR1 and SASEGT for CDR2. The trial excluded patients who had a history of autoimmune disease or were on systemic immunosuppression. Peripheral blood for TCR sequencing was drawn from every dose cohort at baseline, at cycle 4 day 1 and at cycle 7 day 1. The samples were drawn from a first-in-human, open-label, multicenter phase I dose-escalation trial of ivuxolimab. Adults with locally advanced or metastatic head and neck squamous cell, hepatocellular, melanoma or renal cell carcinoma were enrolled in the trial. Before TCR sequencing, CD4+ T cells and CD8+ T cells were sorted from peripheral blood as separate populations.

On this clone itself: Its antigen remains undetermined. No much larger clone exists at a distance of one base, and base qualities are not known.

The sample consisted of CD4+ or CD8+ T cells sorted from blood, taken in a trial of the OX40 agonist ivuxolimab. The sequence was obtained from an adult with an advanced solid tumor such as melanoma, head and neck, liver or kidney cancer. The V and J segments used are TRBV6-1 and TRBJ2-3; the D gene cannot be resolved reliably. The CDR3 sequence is CASRAAVARTDTQYF. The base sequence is TGTGCCAGCAGGGCCGCGGTGGCGCGCACAGATACGCAGTATTTT.